This T cell receptor (beta chain) stems from a study of cytomegalovirus exposure and HLA in healthy donors. Findings of the study overall: There were some public TCRs occurring in many donors, but most TCR sequences were rare. Cytomegalovirus association was assigned to over 150 TCR beta chains. Specificity for CMV antigens was confirmed in vitro for a few of the CMV-associated chains.

As regards this clone: Its antigen is not known.

V was pared by 0 bases and J by 1 base, with 13 bases between. This CDR3 spans 16 amino acids. Germline CDR1 SGHKS, CDR2 YYEKEE (reference sequence). TCRdb's table, derived via immunoSEQ multiplex PCR, lists solely in-frame clones and lacks some. Among 55,000 to 65,000 clones listed, around 96% were seen once. It was the roughly 130-subject validation cohort, separate from the approximately 700-subject first cohort, to which the donors belonged. This TCR was recovered from a man aged 18 to 30 in good health and CMV-seronegative. Sequenced: PBMCs. The chain carries TRBV5-5 and TRBJ1-1, with D unresolved. This chain's CDR3 is CASSLVEGYGNTEAFF. The CDR3 region has the DNA TGTGCCAGCAGCTTGGTCGAGGGTTACGGGAACACTGAAGCTTTCTTT.